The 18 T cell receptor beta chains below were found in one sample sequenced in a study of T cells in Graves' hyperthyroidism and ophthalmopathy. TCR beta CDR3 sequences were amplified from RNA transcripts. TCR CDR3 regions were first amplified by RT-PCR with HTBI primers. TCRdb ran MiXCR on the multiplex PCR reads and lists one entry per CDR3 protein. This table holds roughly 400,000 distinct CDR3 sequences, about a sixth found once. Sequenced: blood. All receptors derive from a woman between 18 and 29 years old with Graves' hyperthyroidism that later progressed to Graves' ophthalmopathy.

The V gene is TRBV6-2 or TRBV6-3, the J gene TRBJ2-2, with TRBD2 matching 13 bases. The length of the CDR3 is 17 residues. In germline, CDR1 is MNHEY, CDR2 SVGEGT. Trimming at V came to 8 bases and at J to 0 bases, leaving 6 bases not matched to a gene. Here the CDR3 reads CASGGTSGIPNTGELFF. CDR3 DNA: TGTGCCAGCGGAGGGACTAGCGGGATCCCGAACACCGGGGAGCTGTTTTTT.

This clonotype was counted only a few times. CDR3 region: CASSLKGRAGELFF. CDR3 sequence (DNA): TGTGCCAGCAGTTTGAAGGGGAGGGCCGGGGAGCTGTTTTTT. The V gene is TRBV12-3 or TRBV12-4, the J gene TRBJ2-2, with 7 bases fitting TRBD2. This CDR3 region has 14 residues. V dropped 3 bases and J dropped 6; count of bases not matched to a gene: 4.

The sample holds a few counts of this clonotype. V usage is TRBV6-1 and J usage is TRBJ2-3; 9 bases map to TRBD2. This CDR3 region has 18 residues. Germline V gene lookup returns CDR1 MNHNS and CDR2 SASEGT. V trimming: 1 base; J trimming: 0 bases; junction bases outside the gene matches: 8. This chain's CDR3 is CASSEVGSGSESTDTQYF. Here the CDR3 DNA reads TGTGCCAGCAGTGAAGTAGGTAGCGGGAGTGAAAGCACAGATACGCAGTATTTT.

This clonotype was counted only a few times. The CDR3 loop is CASSVDPWETGGEVSYNEQFF. Here the CDR3 DNA reads TGTGCCAGCAGCGTAGATCCGTGGGAAACAGGGGGCGAAGTAAGCTACAATGAGCAGTTCTTC. The rearrangement links TRBV9 to TRBJ2-1; TRBD1 matches at 9 bases. This CDR3 is 21 amino acids long. Germline CDR1 SGDLS, CDR2 YYNGEE. The J segment lost 3 bases and the V segment lost 0 bases, leaving 19 bases of the junction unmatched.

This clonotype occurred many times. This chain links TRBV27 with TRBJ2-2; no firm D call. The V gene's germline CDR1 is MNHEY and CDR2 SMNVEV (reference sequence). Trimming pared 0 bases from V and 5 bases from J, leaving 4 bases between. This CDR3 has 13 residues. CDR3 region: CASSLSRTGELFF. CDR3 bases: TGTGCCAGCAGTTTATCGAGGACCGGGGAGCTGTTTTTT.

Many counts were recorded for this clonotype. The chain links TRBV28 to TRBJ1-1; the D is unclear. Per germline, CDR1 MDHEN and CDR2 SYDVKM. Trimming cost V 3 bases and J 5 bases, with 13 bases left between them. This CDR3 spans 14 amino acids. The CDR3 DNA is TGTGCCAGCAGTTTGGGCACCTTGGGGACTGAAGCTTTCTTT. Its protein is CASSLGTLGTEAFF.

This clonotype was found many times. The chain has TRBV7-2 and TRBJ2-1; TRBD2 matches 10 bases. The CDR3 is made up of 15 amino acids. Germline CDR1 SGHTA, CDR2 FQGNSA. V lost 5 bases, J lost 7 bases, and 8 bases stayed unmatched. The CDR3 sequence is CASSDPSGSKNEQFF. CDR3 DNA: TGTGCCAGCAGCGATCCTAGCGGGAGTAAGAATGAGCAGTTCTTC.

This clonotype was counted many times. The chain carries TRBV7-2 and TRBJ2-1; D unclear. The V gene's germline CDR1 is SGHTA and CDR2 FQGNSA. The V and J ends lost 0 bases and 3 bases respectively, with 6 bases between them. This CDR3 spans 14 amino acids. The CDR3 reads CASSLARVYNEQFF. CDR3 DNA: TGTGCCAGCAGCTTAGCGCGTGTCTACAATGAGCAGTTCTTC.

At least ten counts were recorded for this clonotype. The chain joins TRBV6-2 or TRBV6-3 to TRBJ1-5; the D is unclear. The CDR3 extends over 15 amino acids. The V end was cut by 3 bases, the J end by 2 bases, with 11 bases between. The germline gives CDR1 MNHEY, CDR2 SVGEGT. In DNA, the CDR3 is TGTGCCAGCAGTTATGGCGTGATGGGCAATCAGCCCCAGCATTTT. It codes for CASSYGVMGNQPQHF.

CDR3 protein: CASSQRIYEQYF. DNA for the CDR3: TGTGCCAGCAGCCAACGTATCTACGAGCAGTACTTC. The chain uses TRBV4-2 and TRBJ2-7; D unresolved. Germline assignment: CDR1 LGHNA and CDR2 YNFKEQ. The V end lost 2 bases, the J end lost 3 bases, and 5 bases lay between the germline ends. The CDR3 is 12 amino acids.

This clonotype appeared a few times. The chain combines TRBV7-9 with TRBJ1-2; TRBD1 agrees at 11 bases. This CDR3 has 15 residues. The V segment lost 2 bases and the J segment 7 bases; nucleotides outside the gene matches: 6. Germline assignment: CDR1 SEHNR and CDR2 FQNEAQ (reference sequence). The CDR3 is CASSLIRTGGSGYTF. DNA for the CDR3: TGTGCCAGCAGCTTAATCAGGACAGGGGGCTCTGGCTACACCTTC.

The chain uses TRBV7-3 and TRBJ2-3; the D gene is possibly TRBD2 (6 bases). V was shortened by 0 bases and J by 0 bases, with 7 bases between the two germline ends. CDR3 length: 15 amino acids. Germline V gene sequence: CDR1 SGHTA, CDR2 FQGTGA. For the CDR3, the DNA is TGTGCCAGCAGCTTAACCGCGGGAAGCACAGATACGCAGTATTTT. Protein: CASSLTAGSTDTQYF.

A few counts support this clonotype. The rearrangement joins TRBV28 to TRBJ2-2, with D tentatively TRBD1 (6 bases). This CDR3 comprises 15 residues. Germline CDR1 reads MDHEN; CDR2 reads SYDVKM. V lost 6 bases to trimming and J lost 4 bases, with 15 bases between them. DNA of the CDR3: TGTGCCAGCAGCTCATGGGGGCGCGGCACCGGGGAGCTGTTTTTT. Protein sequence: CASSSWGRGTGELFF.

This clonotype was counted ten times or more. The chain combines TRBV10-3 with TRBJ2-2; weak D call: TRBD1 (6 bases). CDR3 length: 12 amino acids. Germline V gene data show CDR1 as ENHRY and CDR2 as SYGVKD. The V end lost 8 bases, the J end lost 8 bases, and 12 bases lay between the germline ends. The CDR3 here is CAIWDNGGELFF. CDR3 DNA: TGTGCCATCTGGGACAATGGTGGGGAGCTGTTTTTT.

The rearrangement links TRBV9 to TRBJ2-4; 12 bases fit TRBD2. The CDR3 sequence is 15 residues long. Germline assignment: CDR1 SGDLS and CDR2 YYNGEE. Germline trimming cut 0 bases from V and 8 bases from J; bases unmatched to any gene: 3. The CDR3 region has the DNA TGTGCCAGCAGCGTAGGGACTAGCGGGATTGACATTCAGTACTTC. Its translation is CASSVGTSGIDIQYF.

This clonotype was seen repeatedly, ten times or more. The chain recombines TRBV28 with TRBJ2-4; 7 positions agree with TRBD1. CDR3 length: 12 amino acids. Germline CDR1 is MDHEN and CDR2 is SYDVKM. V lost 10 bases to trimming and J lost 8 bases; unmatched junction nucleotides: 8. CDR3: CATSTGLDIQYF. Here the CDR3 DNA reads TGTGCCACCTCGACAGGGCTTGACATTCAGTACTTC.

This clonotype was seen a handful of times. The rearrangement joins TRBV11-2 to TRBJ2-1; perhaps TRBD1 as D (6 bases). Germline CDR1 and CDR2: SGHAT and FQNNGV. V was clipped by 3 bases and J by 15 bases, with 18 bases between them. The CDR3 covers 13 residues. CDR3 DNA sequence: TGTGCCAGCAGCTTGTCCCGGCAGGGGTCTACGTTCTTC. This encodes CASSLSRQGSTFF.

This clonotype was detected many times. For the CDR3, the DNA is TGTGCCAGCAGGAAACAGGGGGCTAATGGCTACACCTTC. It is translated as CASRKQGANGYTF. The rearrangement uses TRBV28 and TRBJ1-2; the match to TRBD1 covers 9 bases. Germline values: CDR1 MDHEN, CDR2 SYDVKM. The CDR3 contains 13 residues. With 6 bases clipped from V and 6 bases from J, the junction kept 5 bases outside the gene matches.